The clone carrying this T cell receptor beta chain was recorded many times. Its antigen is unidentified. Time point in this sample: newly diagnosed GD, antithyroid drugs for less than 3 months. Preparation of the TCR library used RNA extracted from PBMCs. The data are from a study of regulatory T cells in long-lasting Graves disease. Regarding the study as a whole: TCR diversity was lower in persistent than newly diagnosed Graves' disease.

Combining iRepertoire HTBI primers with Arm-PCR of CDR3 regions, the authors built TCR beta libraries. TCRdb fed the multiplex PCR reads into MiXCR, producing one record per CDR3 protein. Of around 250,000 distinct CDR3 sequences listed, about 16% are singletons. The origin of this receptor is a female donor with Graves disease. The specimen comprised peripheral blood mononuclear cells (PBMCs), sampled at new diagnosis, from a patient treated with antithyroid drugs.

CDR3 sequence (DNA): TGTGCCAGCAGCTTGGGGCAGGGGGTTCCTAACACTGAAGCTTTCTTT. Translating gives CASSLGQGVPNTEAFF. This chain uses TRBV5-5 with TRBJ1-1; 7 bases fit TRBD1. CDR1 and CDR2 (germline): SGHKS, YYEKEE (reference sequence). J gave up 2 bases and V 0 bases, and 7 bases lay outside the gene matches. This CDR3 is 16 amino acids long.